This T cell receptor (beta chain) was identified during a study of T cells in Graves' hyperthyroidism and ophthalmopathy. Patients aged 18 to 65 had newly diagnosed hyperthyroidism lasting under 2 months. Uncontrolled infection, other autoimmune disease, pregnancy or lactation barred patients from enrollment. The CDR3 is 14 amino acids. In germline, CDR1 is SGHRS, CDR2 YFSETQ. V dropped 5 bases and J dropped 5; count of bases not matched to a gene: 9. RNA transcripts gave rise to amplified TCR beta CDR3 regions. The study used the HTBI primer set for a first-round RT-PCR of the TCR CDR3. MiXCR, applied by TCRdb to the multiplex PCR reads, yields one record per CDR3 protein. The sample holds more than 350,000 distinct CDR3 sequences, about a sixth seen once.

V gene TRBV5-1 combines with J gene TRBJ2-5, with TRBD1 matching over 7 bases. The sequencing input was blood. The receptor was isolated from a woman younger than 45 with Graves' hyperthyroidism that later progressed to Graves' ophthalmopathy. CDR3 loop: CASRPGTARETQYF. DNA of the CDR3: TGCGCCAGCAGACCCGGGACAGCGAGGGAGACCCAGTACTTC.